The entry that follows covers one T cell receptor (beta chain) sequence. The V end lost 0 bases, the J end lost 8 bases, and 13 bases lay between the germline ends. Germline lookup yields CDR1 GTSNPN and CDR2 SVGIG (reference sequence). The CDR3 covers 13 residues. Per the study methods: Reference gene primer amplification gave nucleated cell count estimates. Data came from immunoSEQ multiplex PCR; TCRdb stores just in-frame clones and leaves some out. From that table come the V and J calls and clone size; the DNA was used to work out D and trimming. The table includes about 190,000 clones, about 85% detected once. This sample stems from a study of blood T cell repertoires in COVID-19. Study at large: In each case, the material was cDNA or gDNA derived from T cells, B-cell-depleted T cells, or PBMCs.

The rearrangement joins TRBV30 to TRBJ1-2; D remains ambiguous. The clonotype comes from a man in his 70s with active or convalescent COVID-19. The sample comprised peripheral blood. CDR3 sequence (DNA): TGTGCCTGGAGTGTTTTTGATATCGAGGGCTACACCTTC. Protein product: CAWSVFDIEGYTF.